These T cell receptor beta chains were read from a single sample in a study of shared clonotypes between healthy human individuals. Repertoires were generated with immunoSEQ multiplex PCR, while TCRdb's copy carries only in-frame clones and drops some. The repertoire holds nearly 750,000 clones, over 55% seen once, with around 1.7% in the top ten. Source material: memory CD4+ T cells sorted from blood. These receptors all stem from a woman in her thirties in good health. The CDR3 runs from the conserved cysteine through the conserved F or W. Each record gives: V gene, CDR3 protein.

V gene: TRBV9; CDR3 protein: CASSVQGSNTGELFF
V gene: TRBV10-3; CDR3 protein: CAISRTGGDYEQYF
V gene: TRBV11-2; CDR3 protein: CASSLPRQNTEAFF
V gene: TRBV7-2; CDR3 protein: CASSLFGGKREQYF
V gene: TRBV21-1; CDR3 protein: CASKTSGSGEQFF
V gene: TRBV5-1; CDR3 protein: CASSATGVAGEQYF
V gene: TRBV27; CDR3 protein: CASSLMASGEQYF
V gene: TRBV30; CDR3 protein: CAWSVLGQGRDQPQHF
V gene: TRBV14; CDR3 protein: CASSRTSGSSYEQYF
V gene: TRBV2; CDR3 protein: CASSEAASGYNEQFF
V gene: TRBV25-1; CDR3 protein: CASNSQGAVGGYTF